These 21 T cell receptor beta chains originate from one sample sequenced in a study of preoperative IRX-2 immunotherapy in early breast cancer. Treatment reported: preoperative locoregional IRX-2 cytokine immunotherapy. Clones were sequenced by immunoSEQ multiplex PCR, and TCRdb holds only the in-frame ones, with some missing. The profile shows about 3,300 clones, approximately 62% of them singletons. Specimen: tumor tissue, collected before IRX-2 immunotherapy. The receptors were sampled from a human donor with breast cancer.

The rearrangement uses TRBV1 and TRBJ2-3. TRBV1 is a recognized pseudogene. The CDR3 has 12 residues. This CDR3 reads CASSQDTDTQYF. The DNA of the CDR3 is TGCGCCAGCAGCCAAGACACAGATACGCAGTATTTT.

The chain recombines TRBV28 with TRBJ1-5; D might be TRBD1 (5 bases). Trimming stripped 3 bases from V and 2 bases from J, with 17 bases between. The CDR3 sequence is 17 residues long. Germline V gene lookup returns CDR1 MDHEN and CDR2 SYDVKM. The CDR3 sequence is CASSFRLRTWGNQPQHF. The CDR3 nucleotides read TGTGCCAGCAGTTTCAGGCTCAGGACATGGGGCAATCAGCCCCAGCATTTT. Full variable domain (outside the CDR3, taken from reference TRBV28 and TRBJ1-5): DVKVTQSSRYLVKRTGEKVFLECVQDMDHENMFWYRQDPGLGLRLIYFSYDVKMKEKGDIPEGYSVSREKKERFSLILESASTNQTSMYLCASSFRLRTWGNQPQHFGDGTRLSIL.

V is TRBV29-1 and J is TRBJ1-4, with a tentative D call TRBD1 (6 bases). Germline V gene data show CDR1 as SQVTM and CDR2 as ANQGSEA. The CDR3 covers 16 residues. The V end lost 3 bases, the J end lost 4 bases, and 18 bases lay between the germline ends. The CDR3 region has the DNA TGCAGCGTTGATTTAGGTCAGACAGGCATTAATGAAAAACTGTTTTTT. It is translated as CSVDLGQTGINEKLFF.

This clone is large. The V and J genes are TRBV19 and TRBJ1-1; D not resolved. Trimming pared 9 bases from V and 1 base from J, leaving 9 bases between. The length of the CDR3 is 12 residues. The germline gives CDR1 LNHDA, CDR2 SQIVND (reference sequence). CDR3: CASGAGNTEAFF. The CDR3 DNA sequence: TGTGCCAGCGGTGCCGGGAACACTGAAGCTTTCTTT.

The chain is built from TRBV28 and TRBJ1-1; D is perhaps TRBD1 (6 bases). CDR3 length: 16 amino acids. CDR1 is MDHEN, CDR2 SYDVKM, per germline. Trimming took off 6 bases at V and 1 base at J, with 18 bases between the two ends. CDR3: CASRAGQNLKNTEAFF. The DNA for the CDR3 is TGTGCCAGCAGAGCTGGACAGAACCTTAAGAACACTGAAGCTTTCTTT.

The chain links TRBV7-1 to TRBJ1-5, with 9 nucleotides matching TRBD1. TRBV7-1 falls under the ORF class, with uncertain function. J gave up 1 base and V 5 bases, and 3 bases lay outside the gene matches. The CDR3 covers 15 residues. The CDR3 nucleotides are TGTGCCAGCAGCCCCGGGACAGGGAGCAATCAGCCCCAGCATTTT. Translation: CASSPGTGSNQPQHF.

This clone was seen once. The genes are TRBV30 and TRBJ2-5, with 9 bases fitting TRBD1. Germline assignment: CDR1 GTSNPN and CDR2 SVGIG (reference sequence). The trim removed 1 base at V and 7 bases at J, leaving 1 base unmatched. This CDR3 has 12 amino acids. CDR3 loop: CAWSGTGVTQYF. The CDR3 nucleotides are TGTGCCTGGAGTGGGACAGGGGTGACCCAGTACTTC.

CDR3 region: CSAKQGSQGYEQYF. CDR3 DNA: TGCAGCGCCAAACAGGGGTCACAAGGCTACGAGCAGTACTTC. This chain links TRBV29-1 with TRBJ2-7, with TRBD1 matching 7 bases. The ends lost 7 bases at V and 3 bases at J; junction bases unmatched: 12. CDR3 size: 14 residues. Germline-derived CDR1 and CDR2 are SQVTM and ANQGSEA.

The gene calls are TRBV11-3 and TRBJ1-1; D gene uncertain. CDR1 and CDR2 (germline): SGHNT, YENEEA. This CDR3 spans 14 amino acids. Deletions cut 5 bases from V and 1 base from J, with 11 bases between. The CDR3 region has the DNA TGTGCCAGCAGCCACCTGACACCGAACACTGAAGCTTTCTTT. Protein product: CASSHLTPNTEAFF.

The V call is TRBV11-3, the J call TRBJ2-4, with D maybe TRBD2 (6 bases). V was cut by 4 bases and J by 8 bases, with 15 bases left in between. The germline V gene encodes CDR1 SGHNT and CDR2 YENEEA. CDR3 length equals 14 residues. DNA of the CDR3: TGTGCCAGCAGCTCTCTAGCGTCAGCGGACATTCAGTACTTC. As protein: CASSSLASADIQYF.

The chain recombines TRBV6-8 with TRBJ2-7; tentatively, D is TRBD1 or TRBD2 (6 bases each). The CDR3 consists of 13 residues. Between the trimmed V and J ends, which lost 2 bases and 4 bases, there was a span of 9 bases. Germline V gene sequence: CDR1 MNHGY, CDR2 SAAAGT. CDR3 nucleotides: TGTGCCAGCAGTTACGGGGGGCCTTACGAGCAGTACTTC. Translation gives CASSYGGPYEQYF.

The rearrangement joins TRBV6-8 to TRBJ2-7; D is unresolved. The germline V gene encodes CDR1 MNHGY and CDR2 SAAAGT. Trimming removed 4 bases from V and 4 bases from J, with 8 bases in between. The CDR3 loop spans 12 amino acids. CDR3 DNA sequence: TGTGCCAGCAGTTCCCGACCTTACGAGCAGTACTTC. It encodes CASSSRPYEQYF.

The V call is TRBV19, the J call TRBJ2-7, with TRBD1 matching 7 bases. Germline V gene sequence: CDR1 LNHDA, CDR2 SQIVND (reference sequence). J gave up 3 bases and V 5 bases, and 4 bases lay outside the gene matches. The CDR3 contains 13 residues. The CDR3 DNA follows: TGTGCCAGTAGTTGGTCAGGGGGCTACGAGCAGTACTTC. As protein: CASSWSGGYEQYF.

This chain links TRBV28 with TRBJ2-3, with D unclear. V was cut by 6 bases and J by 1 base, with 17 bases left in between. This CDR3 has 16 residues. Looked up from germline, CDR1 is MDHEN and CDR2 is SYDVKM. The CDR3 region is CASRGTRASGTDTQYF. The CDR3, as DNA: TGTGCCAGCAGGGGAACCCGGGCGTCGGGCACAGATACGCAGTATTTT.

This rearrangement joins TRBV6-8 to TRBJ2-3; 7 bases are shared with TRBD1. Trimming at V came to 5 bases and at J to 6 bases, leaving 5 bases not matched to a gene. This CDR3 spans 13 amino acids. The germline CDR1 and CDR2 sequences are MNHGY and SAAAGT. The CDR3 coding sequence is TGTGCCAGCAGTCTCGGACAGGCCGATACGCAGTATTTT. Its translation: CASSLGQADTQYF.

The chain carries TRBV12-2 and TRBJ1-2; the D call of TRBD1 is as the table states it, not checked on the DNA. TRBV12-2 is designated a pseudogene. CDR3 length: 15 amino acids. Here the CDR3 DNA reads TGTGCCCCCTGGGACAGGTCGAGTGGGGCATATGGCTACACCTTC. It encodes CAPWDRSSGAYGYTF.

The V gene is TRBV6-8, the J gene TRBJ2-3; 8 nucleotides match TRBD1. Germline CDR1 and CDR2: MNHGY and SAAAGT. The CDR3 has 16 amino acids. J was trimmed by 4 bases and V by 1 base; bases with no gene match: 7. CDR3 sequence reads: CASSYFPTGVSDTQYF. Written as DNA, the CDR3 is TGTGCCAGCAGTTACTTTCCGACAGGGGTGTCAGATACGCAGTATTTT.

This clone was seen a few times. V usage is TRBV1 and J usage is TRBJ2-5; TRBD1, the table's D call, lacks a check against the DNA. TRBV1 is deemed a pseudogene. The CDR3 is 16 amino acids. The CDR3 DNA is TGCGCCAGCAGCCACGGCCGGGACAGGGTTGGTGAGACCCAGTACTTC. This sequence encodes CASSHGRDRVGETQYF.

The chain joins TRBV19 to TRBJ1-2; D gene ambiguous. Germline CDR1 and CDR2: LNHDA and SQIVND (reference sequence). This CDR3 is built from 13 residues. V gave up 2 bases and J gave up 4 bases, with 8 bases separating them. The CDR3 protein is CASSIWTGYGYTF. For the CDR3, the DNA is TGTGCCAGTAGTATATGGACGGGCTATGGCTACACCTTC. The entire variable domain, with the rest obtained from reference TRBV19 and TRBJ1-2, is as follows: DGGITQSPKYLFRKEGQNVTLSCEQNLNHDAMYWYRQDPGQGLRLIYYSQIVNDFQKGDIAEGYSVSREKKESFPLTVTSAQKNPTAFYLCASSIWTGYGYTFGSGTRLTVV.

The CDR3 sequence is CASSPGGSYQPQHF. DNA for the CDR3: TGTGCCAGCAGCCCCGGAGGTTCCTATCAGCCCCAGCATTTT. The chain links TRBV7-1 to TRBJ1-5; D is uncertain. TRBV7-1 is an ORF for which the function is uncertain. The V and J ends lost 5 bases and 5 bases respectively, with 13 bases between them. The CDR3 length is 14 residues.

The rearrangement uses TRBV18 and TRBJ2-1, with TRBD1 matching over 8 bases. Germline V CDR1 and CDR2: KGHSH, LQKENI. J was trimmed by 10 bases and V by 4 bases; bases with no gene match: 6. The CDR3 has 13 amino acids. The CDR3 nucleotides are TGTGCCAGCTCACTGGGACAGGAGGGCGAGCAGTTCTTC. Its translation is CASSLGQEGEQFF.